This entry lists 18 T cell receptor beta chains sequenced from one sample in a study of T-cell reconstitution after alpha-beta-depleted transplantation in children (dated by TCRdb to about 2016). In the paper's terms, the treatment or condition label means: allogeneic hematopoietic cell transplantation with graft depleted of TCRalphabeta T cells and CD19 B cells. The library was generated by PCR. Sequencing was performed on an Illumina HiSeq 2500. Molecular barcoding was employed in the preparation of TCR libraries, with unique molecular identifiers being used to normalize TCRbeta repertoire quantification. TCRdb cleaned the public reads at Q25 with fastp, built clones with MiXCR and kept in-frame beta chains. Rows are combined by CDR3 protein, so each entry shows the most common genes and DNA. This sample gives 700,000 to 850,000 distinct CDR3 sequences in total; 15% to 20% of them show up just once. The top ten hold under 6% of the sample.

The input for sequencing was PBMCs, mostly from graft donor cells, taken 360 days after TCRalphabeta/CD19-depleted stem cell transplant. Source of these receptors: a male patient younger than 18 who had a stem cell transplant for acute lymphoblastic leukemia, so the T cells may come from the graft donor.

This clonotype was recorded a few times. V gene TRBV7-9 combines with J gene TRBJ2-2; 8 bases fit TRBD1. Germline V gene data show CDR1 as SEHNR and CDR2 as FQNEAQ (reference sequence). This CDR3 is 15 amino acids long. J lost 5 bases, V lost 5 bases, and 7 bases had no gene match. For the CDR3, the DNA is TGTGCCAGCAGCGGACAGGGTCAGGGTACCGGGGAGCTGTTTTTT. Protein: CASSGQGQGTGELFF. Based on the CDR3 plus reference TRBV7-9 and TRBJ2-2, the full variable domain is DTGVSQNPRHKITKRGQNVTFRCDPISEHNRLYWYRQTLGQGPEFLTYFQNEAQLEKSRLLSDRFSAERPKGSFSTLEIQRTEQGDSAMYLCASSGQGQGTGELFFGEGSRLTVL.

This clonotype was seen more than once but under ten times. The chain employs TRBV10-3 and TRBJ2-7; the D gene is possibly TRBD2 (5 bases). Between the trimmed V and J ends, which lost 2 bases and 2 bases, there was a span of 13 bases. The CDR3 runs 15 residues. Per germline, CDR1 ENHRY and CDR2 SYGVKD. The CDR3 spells CAISETGSWTYEQYF. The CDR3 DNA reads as TGTGCCATCAGTGAGACGGGAAGTTGGACCTACGAGCAGTACTTC.

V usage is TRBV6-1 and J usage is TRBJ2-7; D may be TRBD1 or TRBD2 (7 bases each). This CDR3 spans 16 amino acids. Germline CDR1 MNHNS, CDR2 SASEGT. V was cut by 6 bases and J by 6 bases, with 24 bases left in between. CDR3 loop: CASSPVGGPGGGEQYF. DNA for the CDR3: TGTGCCAGCAGCCCAGTGGGAGGGCCAGGGGGAGGCGAGCAGTACTTC.

The CDR3 is CASSWRAGDRTLRYEQYF. As DNA, the CDR3 is TGCGCCAGCAGCTGGAGGGCGGGAGATCGGACTCTCCGCTACGAGCAGTACTTC. The chain is built from TRBV5-1 and TRBJ2-7; the match to TRBD2 covers 7 bases. The CDR3 consists of 18 residues. CDR1 SGHRS and CDR2 YFSETQ come from the germline V gene. Trimming removed 3 bases from V and 3 bases from J; junction bases left unmatched: 18.

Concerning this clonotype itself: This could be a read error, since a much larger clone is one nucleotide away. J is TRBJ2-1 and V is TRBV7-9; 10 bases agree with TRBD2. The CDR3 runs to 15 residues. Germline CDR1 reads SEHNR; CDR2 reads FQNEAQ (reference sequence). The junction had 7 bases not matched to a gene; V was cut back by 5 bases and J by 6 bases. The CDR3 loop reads CASSPSSGRVNEQFF. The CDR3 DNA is TGTGCCAGCAGCCCATCTAGCGGGAGAGTCAATGAGCAGTTCTTC.

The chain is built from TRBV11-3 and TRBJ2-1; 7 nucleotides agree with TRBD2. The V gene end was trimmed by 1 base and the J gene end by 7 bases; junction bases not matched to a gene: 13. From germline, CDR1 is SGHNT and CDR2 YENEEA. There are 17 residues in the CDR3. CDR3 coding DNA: TGTGCCAGCAGCTTAGCTCGACTAGCCCCGGGGAATAATGAGCAGTTCTTC. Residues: CASSLARLAPGNNEQFF.

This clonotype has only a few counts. The CDR3 DNA follows: TGCGCCAGCATCCAGGTGGGGGGGTTGAGGAATGAGCAGTTCTTC. It specifies CASIQVGGLRNEQFF. The chain couples TRBV4-1 to TRBJ2-1, with TRBD2 identical over 7 bases. The CDR3 has 15 amino acids. The germline V gene encodes CDR1 MGHRA and CDR2 YSYEKL. V was clipped by 7 bases and J by 7 bases; unmatched bases: 13.

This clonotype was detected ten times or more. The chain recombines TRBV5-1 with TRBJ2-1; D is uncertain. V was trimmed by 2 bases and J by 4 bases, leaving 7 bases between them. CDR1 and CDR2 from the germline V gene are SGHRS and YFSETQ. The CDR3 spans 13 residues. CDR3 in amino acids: CASSFGQYNEQFF. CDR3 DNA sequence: TGCGCCAGCAGCTTTGGCCAGTACAATGAGCAGTTCTTC.

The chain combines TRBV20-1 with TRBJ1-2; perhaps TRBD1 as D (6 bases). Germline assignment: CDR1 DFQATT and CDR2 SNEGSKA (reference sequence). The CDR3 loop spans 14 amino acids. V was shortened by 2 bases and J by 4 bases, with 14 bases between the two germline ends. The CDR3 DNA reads TGCAGTGCTAGAAGAGAGGACAGCTTCTATGGCTACACCTTC. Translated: CSARREDSFYGYTF.

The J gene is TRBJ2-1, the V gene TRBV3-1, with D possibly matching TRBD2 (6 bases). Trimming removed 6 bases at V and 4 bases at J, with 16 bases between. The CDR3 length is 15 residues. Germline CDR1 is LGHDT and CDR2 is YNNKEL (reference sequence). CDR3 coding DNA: TGTGCCAGCAGGGGGGGTGAGGGCCGATACAATGAGCAGTTCTTC. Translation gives CASRGGEGRYNEQFF.

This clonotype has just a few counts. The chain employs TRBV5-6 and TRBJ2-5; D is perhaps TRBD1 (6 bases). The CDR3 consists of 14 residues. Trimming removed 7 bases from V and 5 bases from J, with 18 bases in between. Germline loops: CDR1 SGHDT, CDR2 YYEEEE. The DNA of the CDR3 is TGTGCCAGCCTTACTACCGGGACAATGGAGACCCAGTACTTC. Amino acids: CASLTTGTMETQYF.

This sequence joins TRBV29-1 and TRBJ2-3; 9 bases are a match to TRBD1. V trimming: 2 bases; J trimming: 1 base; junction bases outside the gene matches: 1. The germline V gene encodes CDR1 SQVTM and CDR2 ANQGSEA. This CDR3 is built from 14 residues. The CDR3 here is CSVERDRGTDTQYF. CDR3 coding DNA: TGCAGCGTTGAAAGGGACAGGGGCACAGATACGCAGTATTTT.

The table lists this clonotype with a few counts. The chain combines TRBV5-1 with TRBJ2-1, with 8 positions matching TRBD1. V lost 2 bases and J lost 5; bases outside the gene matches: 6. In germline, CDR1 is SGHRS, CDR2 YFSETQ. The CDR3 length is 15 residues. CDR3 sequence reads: CASSFQGAHDNEQFF. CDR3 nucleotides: TGCGCCAGCAGCTTTCAGGGGGCTCATGACAATGAGCAGTTCTTC.

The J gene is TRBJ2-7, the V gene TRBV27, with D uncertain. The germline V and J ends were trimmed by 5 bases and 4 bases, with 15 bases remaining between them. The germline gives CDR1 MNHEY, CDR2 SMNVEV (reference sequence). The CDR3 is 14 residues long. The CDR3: CASSGIPNLYEQYF. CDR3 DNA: TGTGCCAGCAGTGGCATCCCCAACCTGTACGAGCAGTACTTC.

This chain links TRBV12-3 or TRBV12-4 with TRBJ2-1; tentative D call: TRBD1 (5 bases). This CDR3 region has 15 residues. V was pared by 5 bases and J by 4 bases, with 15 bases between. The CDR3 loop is CASSPLGAPYNEQFF. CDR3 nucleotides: TGTGCCAGCAGTCCCCTAGGGGCCCCTTACAATGAGCAGTTCTTC.

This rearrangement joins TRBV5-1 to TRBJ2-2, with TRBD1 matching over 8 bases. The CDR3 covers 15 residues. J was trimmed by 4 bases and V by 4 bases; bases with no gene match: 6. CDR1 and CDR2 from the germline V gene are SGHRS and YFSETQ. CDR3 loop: CASSQDREVTGELFF. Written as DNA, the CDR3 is TGCGCCAGCAGCCAGGACAGGGAAGTCACCGGGGAGCTGTTTTTT.

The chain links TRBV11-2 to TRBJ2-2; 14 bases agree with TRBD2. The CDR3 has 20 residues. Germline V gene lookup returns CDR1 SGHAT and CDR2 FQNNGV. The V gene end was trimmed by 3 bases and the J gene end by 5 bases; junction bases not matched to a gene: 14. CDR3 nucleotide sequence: TGTGCCAGCAGCTTCCCCCGGGGGACTAGCGGGAGACGGCGGACCGGGGAGCTGTTTTTT. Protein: CASSFPRGTSGRRRTGELFF. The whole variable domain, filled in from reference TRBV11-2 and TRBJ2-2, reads EAGVAQSPRYKIIEKRQSVAFWCNPISGHATLYWYQQILGQGPKLLIQFQNNGVVDDSQLPKDRFSAERLKGVDSTLKIQPAKLEDSAVYLCASSFPRGTSGRRRTGELFFGEGSRLTVL.

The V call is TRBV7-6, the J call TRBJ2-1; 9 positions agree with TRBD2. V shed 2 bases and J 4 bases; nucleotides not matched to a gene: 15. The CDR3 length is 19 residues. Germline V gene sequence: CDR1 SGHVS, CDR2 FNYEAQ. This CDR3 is CASSLYHLVIAGAYNEQFF. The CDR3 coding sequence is TGTGCCAGCAGCTTATACCACCTTGTAATAGCGGGAGCTTACAATGAGCAGTTCTTC.